This T cell receptor (beta chain) derives from a study of cytomegalovirus exposure and HLA in healthy donors. Findings and caveats of the study: Most CMV-associated TCR beta chains were later found to appear HLA-restricted.

There are a few counts of this clone. Antigen: not known. Vbeta (60) and Jbeta (13) primers were used in the PCR. The data were produced by immunoSEQ multiplex PCR, yet TCRdb's version contains in-frame clones alone and is incomplete. This table holds 150,000 to 200,000 clones, less than 75% found once. The origin of this receptor is a girl aged 10 to 17 in good health and CMV-seronegative. Sample: PBMCs.

The CDR3 DNA is TGTGCCAGCAGTCTCACCGGCAGGGAAAGCACCATATATTTT. Its protein is CASSLTGRESTIYF. V and J are TRBV28 and TRBJ1-3; possible D gene TRBD1, 5 bases. V was trimmed by 5 bases and J by 9 bases, leaving 17 bases between them. The germline V gene encodes CDR1 MDHEN and CDR2 SYDVKM. This CDR3 is built from 14 residues.